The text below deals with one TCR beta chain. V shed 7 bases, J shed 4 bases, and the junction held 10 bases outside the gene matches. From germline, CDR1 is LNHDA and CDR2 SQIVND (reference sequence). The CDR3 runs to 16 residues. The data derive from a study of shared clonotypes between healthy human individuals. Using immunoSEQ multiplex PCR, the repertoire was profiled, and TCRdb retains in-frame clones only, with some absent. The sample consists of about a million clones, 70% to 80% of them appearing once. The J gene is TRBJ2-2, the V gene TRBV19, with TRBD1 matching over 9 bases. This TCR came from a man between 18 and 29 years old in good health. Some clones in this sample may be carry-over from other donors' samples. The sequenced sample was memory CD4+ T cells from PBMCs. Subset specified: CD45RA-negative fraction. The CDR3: CASTLDRGRGTGELFF. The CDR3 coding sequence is TGTGCCAGTACCTTGGACAGGGGCCGAGGCACCGGGGAGCTGTTTTTT.